These 2 T cell receptor beta chains were sequenced from one sample in a study of chemoradiotherapy in HPV16-positive cancers. Libraries were prepared by immunoSEQ multiplex PCR; TCRdb keeps only in-frame clonotypes and omits some of them. The sample includes about 12,000 clones, about three fifths seen only once; the top ten take over 15%. This specimen was taken from a patient who underwent chemoradiotherapy. These receptors were collected from a human donor with HPV-associated anogenital cancer.

This clone appeared a few times. The V gene is TRBV5-1, the J gene TRBJ1-2; D possibly corresponds to TRBD1 (6 bases). Germline V gene data show CDR1 as SGHRS and CDR2 as YFSETQ. CDR3 length: 12 amino acids. V gave up 4 bases and J gave up 5 bases, with 9 bases separating them. CDR3 nucleotide sequence: TGCGCCAGCAGCGCGGACAGTTATGGCTACACCTTC. Encoded protein: CASSADSYGYTF.

The gene calls are TRBV5-1 and TRBJ1-2; D remains unclear. The CDR3 extends over 11 amino acids. Trimming stripped 0 bases from V and 8 bases from J, with 5 bases between. Germline V CDR1 and CDR2: SGHRS, YFSETQ. The CDR3 region has the DNA TGCGCCAGCAGCTTGGGGGGAGGCTACACCTTC. As protein: CASSLGGGYTF.